A single sample gave rise to the 7 T cell receptor beta chains below, sequenced in a study of cytomegalovirus exposure and HLA in healthy donors. Researchers ran the PCR with 60 Vbeta and 13 Jbeta primers. The data were produced by immunoSEQ multiplex PCR, yet TCRdb's version contains in-frame clones alone and is incomplete. This sample has around 99,000 clones, with roughly 80% found just once. Sequencing was carried out using PBMCs. The receptors shown here come from a man younger than 40 in good health and CMV-seropositive.

This clone occurred a few times. The CDR3 region has the DNA TGTGCCAGCAGTTACTTGCTAGCGGGGGTTCGCATCGAGCAGTACTTC. This translates into CASSYLLAGVRIEQYF. The gene calls are TRBV6-6 and TRBJ2-7, with TRBD2 matching over 10 bases. This CDR3 comprises 16 residues. The junction had 9 bases not matched to a gene; V was cut back by 1 base and J by 6 bases. Germline-derived CDR1 and CDR2 are MNHNY and SVGAGI (reference sequence).

This clone was picked up a small number of times. This chain connects TRBV6-5 to TRBJ2-7, with 8 bases fitting TRBD1. Unmatched junction bases numbered 3, after V lost 0 bases and J lost 5 bases. The V gene's germline CDR1 is MNHEY and CDR2 SVGAGI. CDR3 size: 14 residues. The CDR3 region is CASSYSTGDDEQYF. CDR3 bases: TGTGCCAGCAGTTACTCGACAGGGGATGACGAGCAGTACTTC.

The CDR3 DNA follows: TGTGCCAGCAGCTGGACAGGGGAATACAATGAGCAGTTCTTC. Amino acids: CASSWTGEYNEQFF. V is TRBV5-4 and J is TRBJ2-1; TRBD1 matches at 9 bases. CDR3 length: 14 amino acids. After removal of 3 bases from V and 4 bases from J, the junction contained 2 bases not matched to a gene. The germline CDR1 and CDR2 sequences are SGHNT and YYREEE (reference sequence).

V usage is TRBV15 and J usage is TRBJ2-2, with D perhaps TRBD2 (6 bases). V lost 8 bases, J lost 3 bases, and 10 bases lay in between. Germline V gene lookup returns CDR1 LNHNV and CDR2 YYDKDF (reference sequence). There are 13 residues in the CDR3. CDR3 in DNA: TGTGCCACCCGGGGGTACTACACCGGGGAGCTGTTTTTT. Translation: CATRGYYTGELFF.

The chain links TRBV5-1 to TRBJ2-3, with 7 nucleotides matching TRBD2. Germline V gives CDR1 SGHRS, CDR2 YFSETQ. The ends lost 2 bases at V and 4 bases at J; junction bases unmatched: 10. The CDR3 loop spans 16 amino acids. The CDR3 loop is CASSLTTSERPDTQYF. The CDR3 DNA follows: TGCGCCAGCAGCTTAACCACTAGCGAGAGGCCAGATACGCAGTATTTT.

V and J are TRBV19 and TRBJ2-1, with 7 bases identical to TRBD2. CDR1 LNHDA and CDR2 SQIVND come from the germline V gene (reference sequence). The CDR3 has 13 residues. Germline trimming cut 5 bases from V and 9 bases from J; bases unmatched to any gene: 7. CDR3 sequence (DNA): TGTGCCAGTAGTCCTTGGCGGGAGTCTGAGCAGTTCTTC. It codes for CASSPWRESEQFF.

This sequence joins TRBV15 and TRBJ1-1; 7 bases match TRBD1. CDR3 length equals 14 residues. V was pared by 3 bases and J by 2 bases, with 3 bases of the junction left unmatched. Per germline, CDR1 LNHNV and CDR2 YYDKDF (reference sequence). CDR3 sequence reads: CATSRGTVNTEAFF. The CDR3 DNA reads TGTGCCACCAGCAGGGGGACAGTCAACACTGAAGCTTTCTTT.